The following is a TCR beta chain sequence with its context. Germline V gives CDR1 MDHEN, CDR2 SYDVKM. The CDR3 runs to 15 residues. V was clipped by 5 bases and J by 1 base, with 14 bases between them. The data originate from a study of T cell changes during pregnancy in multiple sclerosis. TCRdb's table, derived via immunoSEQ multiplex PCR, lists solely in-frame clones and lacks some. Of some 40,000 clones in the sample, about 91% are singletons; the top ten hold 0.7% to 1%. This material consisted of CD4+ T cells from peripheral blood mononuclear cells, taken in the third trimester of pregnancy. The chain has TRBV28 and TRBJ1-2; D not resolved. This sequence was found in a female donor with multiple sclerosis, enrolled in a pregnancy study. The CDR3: CASSPPVNNNYGYTF. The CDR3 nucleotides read TGTGCCAGCAGTCCCCCCGTAAACAATAACTATGGCTACACCTTC.